This TCR beta chain was documented in a study of PD-1 blockade in classical Hodgkin lymphoma. V was pared by 4 bases and J by 2 bases, with 9 bases between. The CDR3 length is 12 residues. The germline gives CDR1 GTSNPN, CDR2 SVGIG (reference sequence). TCRdb's copy holds only in-frame clones and misses some; the assay was immunoSEQ multiplex PCR. The sample lists almost 100,000 clones; approximately 92% were seen once. Exposure to brentuximab vedotin varied, and each patient had relapsed following autologous stem cell transplantation. The sequenced sample was peripheral blood mononuclear cells (PBMCs), obtained at baseline. The sequence was collected from a human donor with classical Hodgkin lymphoma. The rearrangement links TRBV30 to TRBJ2-7, with D uncertain. The CDR3 is CAWNSQAYEQYF. The CDR3 DNA follows: TGTGCCTGGAATTCTCAGGCCTACGAGCAGTACTTC.